This is a list of T cell receptor beta chains from one sample in a study of blood T cell repertoires in COVID-19. Profiling relied on immunoSEQ multiplex PCR, and the TCRdb table lists in-frame clones only, not all of them. The sample shows approximately 110,000 clones, roughly 70% of them seen only once. Sequenced material: peripheral blood. These receptors all stem from a human donor with acute or convalescent COVID-19. The donor label of this sample is uncertain. The CDR3 runs from the conserved cysteine through the conserved F or W. A D gene is named only where the DNA matches it firmly. Clone size is given for some rows only: seen once, a few or many times, or a class if the clone is expanded.

J,D,V,size,DNA,CDR3
TRBJ2-1,TRBD1,TRBV2,.,TGTGCCAGCAGCGCCCCGAATGAGGGGGCAATATATGAGCAGTTCTTC,CASSAPNEGAIYEQFF
TRBJ1-1,.,TRBV14,few,TGTGCCAGCAGCCAAGCGGGGATGAACACTGAAGCTTTCTTT,CASSQAGMNTEAFF
TRBJ2-5,TRBD2,TRBV2,.,TGTGCCAGCAGTGGTCTAGCGGGGGGCATCCAAGAGACCCAGTACTTC,CASSGLAGGIQETQYF
TRBJ1-1,.,TRBV3-1/TRBV3-2,.,TGTGCCAGCAGCCAAAGGAGGAGCACTGAAGCTTTCTTT,CASSQRRSTEAFF
TRBJ2-2,TRBD2,TRBV19,.,TGTGCCAGTAGTATAATCGAATGGCGGACGGTAGCGGGCTACGGGGAGCTGTTTTTT,CASSIIEWRTVAGYGELFF
TRBJ2-1,.,TRBV6-5,once,TGTGCCAGCAGCAGAACAGGCAATGAGCAGTTCTTC,CASSRTGNEQFF
TRBJ2-2,TRBD1,TRBV7-6,.,TGTGCCAGCAGCCCCCAGGGGACAGTTAACACCGGGGAGCTGTTTTTT,CASSPQGTVNTGELFF
TRBJ1-1,.,TRBV4-1,few,TGCGCCAGCAGCCAAGCAACCCGGAGGGGTGGCACTGAAGCTTTCTTT,CASSQATRRGGTEAFF
TRBJ2-6,.,TRBV11-2,.,TGTGCCAGCAGCCCACTGATGTACTCTGGGGCCAACGTCCTGACTTTC,CASSPLMYSGANVLTF
TRBJ1-6,.,TRBV11-2,.,TGTGCCAGCAGCGAGGGGGGGTACCTCTATAATTCACCCCTCCACTTT,CASSEGGYLYNSPLHF
TRBJ2-3,.,TRBV5-1,once,TGCGCCAGCAGCTTACCAAATACACGCACAGATACGCAGTATTTT,CASSLPNTRTDTQYF
TRBJ1-6,.,TRBV19,.,TGTGCCAGTACCCGTTCGGGACAATTTACTTCACCCCTCCACTTT,CASTRSGQFTSPLHF
TRBJ1-1,.,TRBV7-9,.,TGTGCCAGCAGCCCCTTAGCACGGACTGAAGCTTTCTTT,CASSPLARTEAFF
TRBJ1-1,.,TRBV11-2,.,TGTGCCAGCAGCTTATTATGGCAGGGCGGGAACACTGAAGCTTTCTTT,CASSLLWQGGNTEAFF
TRBJ2-7,.,TRBV6-1,.,TGTGCCAGCAGTGAAAGGGGTGGCTTACCCTACGAGCAGTACTTC,CASSERGGLPYEQYF
TRBJ1-1,.,TRBV18,once,TGTGCCAGCTCACCGAGGACAGAGTCGAACACTGAAGCTTTCTTT,CASSPRTESNTEAFF
TRBJ2-5,.,TRBV18,.,TGTGCCAGCTCACCAGGCAGGGCTCCAGAGACCCAGTACTTC,CASSPGRAPETQYF
TRBJ1-1,.,TRBV28,.,TGTGCCAGCAGTTTGAGATGGTTTTGGCAGGGCGTAAAAATGAACACTGAAGCTTTCTTT,CASSLRWFWQGVKMNTEAFF
TRBJ2-5,TRBD2,TRBV5-1,few,TGCGCCAGCAGCTTGGGACTAGCGGGGGGGCCAGAGACCCAGTACTTC,CASSLGLAGGPETQYF
TRBJ2-5,TRBD2,TRBV10-2,many,TGCGCCAGCAGGGGGACTAGCGGGGAAGAGACCCAGTACTTC,CASRGTSGEETQYF
TRBJ2-3,TRBD1,TRBV27,.,TGTGCCAGCAGTTTCAGGGGGTACACAGATACGCAGTATTTT,CASSFRGYTDTQYF
TRBJ2-7,.,TRBV7-2,.,TGTGCCAGCAGCTCACAGGGCGGGGGCTCCTACGAGCAGTACTTC,CASSSQGGGSYEQYF
TRBJ1-2,.,TRBV6-5,.,TGTGCCAGCAGTTATAACTCCCGGGGGTATGGCTACACCTTC,CASSYNSRGYGYTF
TRBJ1-5,.,TRBV6-6,.,TGTGCCAGCAGCCGGTCCGGGGATAATCAGCCCCAGCATTTT,CASSRSGDNQPQHF